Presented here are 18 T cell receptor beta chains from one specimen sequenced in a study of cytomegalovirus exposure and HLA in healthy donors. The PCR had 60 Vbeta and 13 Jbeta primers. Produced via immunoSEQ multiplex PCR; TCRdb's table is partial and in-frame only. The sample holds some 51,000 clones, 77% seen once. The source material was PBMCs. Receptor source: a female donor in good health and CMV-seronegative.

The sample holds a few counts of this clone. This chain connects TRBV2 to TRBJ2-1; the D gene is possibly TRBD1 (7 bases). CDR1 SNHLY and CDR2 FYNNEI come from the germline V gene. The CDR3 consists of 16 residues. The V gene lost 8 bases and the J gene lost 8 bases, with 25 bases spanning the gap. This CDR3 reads CASQRGLDRSLYEQFF. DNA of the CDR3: TGTGCCAGCCAACGGGGGTTGGACAGGTCACTATATGAGCAGTTCTTC.

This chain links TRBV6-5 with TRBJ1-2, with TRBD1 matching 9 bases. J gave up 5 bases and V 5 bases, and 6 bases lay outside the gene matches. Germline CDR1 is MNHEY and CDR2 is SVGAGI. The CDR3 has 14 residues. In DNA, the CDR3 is TGTGCCAGCAGTCGGGACAGGGTGGGATATGGCTACACCTTC. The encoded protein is CASSRDRVGYGYTF.

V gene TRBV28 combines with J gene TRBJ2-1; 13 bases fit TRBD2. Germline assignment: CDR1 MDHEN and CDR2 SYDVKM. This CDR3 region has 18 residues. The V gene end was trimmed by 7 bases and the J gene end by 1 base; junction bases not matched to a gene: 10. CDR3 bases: TGTGCCAGCACCTTGACTAGCGGGGGGTATGTATCCTACAATGAGCAGTTCTTC. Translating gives CASTLTSGGYVSYNEQFF.

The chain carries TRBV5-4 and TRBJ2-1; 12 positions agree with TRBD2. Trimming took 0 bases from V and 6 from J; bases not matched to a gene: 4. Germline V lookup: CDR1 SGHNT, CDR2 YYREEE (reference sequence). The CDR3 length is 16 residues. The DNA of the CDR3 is TGTGCCAGCAGCTTGGACCTAGCGGGAGGGCCCAATGAGCAGTTCTTC. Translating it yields CASSLDLAGGPNEQFF.

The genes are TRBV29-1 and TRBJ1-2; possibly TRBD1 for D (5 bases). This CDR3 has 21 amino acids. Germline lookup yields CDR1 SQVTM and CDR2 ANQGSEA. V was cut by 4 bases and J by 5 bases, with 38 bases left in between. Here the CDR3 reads CSVGGGGSLVSGRGLWYGYTF. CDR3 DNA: TGCAGCGTTGGTGGGGGGGGTAGCCTCGTCTCTGGTAGGGGACTATGGTATGGCTACACCTTC.

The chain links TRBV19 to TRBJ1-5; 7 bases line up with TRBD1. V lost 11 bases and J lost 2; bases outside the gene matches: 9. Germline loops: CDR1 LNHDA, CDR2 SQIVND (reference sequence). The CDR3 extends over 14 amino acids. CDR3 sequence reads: CAAAAGQGNQPQHF. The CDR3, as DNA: TGTGCCGCGGCGGCTGGACAGGGCAATCAGCCCCAGCATTTT.

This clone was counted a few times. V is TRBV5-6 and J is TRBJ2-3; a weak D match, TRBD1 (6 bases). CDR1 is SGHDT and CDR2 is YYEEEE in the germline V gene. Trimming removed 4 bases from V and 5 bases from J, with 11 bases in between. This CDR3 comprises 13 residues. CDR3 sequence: CASSTDSLDTQYF. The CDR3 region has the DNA TGTGCCAGCAGCACGGACAGTCTAGATACGCAGTATTTT. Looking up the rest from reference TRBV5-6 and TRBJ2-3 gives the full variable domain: DAGVTQSPTHLIKTRGQQVTLRCSPKSGHDTVSWYQQALGQGPQFIFQYYEEEERQRGNFPDRFSGHQFPNYSSELNVNALLLGDSALYLCASSTDSLDTQYFGPGTRLTVL.

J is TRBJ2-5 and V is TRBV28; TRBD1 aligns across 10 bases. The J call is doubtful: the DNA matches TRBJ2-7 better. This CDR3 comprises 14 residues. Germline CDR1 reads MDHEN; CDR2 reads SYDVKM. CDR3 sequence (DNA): TGTGCCAGCGAGAGACAGGGGGCTTTATACGAGCAGTACTTC. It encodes CASERQGALYEQYF.

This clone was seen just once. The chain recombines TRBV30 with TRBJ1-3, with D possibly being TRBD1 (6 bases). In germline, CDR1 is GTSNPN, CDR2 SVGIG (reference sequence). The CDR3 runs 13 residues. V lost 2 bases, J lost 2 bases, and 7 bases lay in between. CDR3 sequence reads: CAWSPGAGNTIYF. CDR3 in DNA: TGTGCCTGGAGTCCAGGGGCTGGAAACACCATATATTTT.

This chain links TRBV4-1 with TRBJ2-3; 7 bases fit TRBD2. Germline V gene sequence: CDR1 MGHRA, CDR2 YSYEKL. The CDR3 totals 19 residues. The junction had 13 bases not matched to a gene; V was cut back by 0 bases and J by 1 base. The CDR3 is CASSQDPPGDYWGTDTQYF. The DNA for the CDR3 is TGCGCCAGCAGCCAAGATCCCCCCGGGGACTATTGGGGCACAGATACGCAGTATTTT.

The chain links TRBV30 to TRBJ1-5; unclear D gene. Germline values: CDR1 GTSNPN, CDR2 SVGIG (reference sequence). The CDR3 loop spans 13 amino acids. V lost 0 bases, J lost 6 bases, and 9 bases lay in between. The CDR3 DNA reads TGTGCCTGGAGTGTACGTGAGGGTCAGCCCCAGCATTTT. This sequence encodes CAWSVREGQPQHF.

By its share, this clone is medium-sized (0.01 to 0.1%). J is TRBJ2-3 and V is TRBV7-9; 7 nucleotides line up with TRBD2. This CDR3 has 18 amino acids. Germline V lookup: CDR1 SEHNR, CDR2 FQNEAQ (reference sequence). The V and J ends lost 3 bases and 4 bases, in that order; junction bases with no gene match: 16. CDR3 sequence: CASSFSSQGLHRADTQYF. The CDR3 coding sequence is TGTGCCAGCAGCTTCAGTTCGCAGGGACTACATAGGGCAGATACGCAGTATTTT. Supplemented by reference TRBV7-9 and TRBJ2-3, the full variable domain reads DTGVSQNPRHKITKRGQNVTFRCDPISEHNRLYWYRQTLGQGPEFLTYFQNEAQLEKSRLLSDRFSAERPKGSFSTLEIQRTEQGDSAMYLCASSFSSQGLHRADTQYFGPGTRLTVL.

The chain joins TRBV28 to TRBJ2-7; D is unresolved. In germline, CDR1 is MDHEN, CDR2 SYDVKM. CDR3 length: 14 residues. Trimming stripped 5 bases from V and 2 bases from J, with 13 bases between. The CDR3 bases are TGTGCCAGCAGTCTCTTCGAGGAGCCCTACGAGCAGTACTTC. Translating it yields CASSLFEEPYEQYF.

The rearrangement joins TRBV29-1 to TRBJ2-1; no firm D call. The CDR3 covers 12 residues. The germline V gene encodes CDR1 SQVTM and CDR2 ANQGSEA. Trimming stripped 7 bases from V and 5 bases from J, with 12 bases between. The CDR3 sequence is CSAPAYDNEQFF. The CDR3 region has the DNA TGCAGCGCCCCCGCGTACGACAATGAGCAGTTCTTC.

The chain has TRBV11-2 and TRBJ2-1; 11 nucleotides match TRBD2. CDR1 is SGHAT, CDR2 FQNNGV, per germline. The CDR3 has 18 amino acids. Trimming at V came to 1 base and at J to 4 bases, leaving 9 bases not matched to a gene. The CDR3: CASSLGGASGRNYNEQFF. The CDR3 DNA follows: TGTGCCAGCAGCTTAGGGGGGGCTAGCGGGAGGAATTACAATGAGCAGTTCTTC. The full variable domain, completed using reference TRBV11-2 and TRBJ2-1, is EAGVAQSPRYKIIEKRQSVAFWCNPISGHATLYWYQQILGQGPKLLIQFQNNGVVDDSQLPKDRFSAERLKGVDSTLKIQPAKLEDSAVYLCASSLGGASGRNYNEQFFGPGTRLTVL.

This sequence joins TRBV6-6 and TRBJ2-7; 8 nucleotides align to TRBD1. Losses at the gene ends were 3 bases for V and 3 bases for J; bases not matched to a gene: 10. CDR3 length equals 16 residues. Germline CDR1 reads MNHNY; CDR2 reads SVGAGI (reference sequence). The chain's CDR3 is CASSYSGQGRGYEQYF. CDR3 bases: TGTGCCAGCAGTTATTCCGGACAGGGCAGAGGCTACGAGCAGTACTTC.

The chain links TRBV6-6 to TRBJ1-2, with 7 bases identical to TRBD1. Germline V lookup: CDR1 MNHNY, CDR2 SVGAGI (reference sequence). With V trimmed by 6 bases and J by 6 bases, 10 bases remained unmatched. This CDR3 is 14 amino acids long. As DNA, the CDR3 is TGTGCCAGCAGGTTCAACAGGGGTGGCGATGGCTACACCTTC. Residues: CASRFNRGGDGYTF.

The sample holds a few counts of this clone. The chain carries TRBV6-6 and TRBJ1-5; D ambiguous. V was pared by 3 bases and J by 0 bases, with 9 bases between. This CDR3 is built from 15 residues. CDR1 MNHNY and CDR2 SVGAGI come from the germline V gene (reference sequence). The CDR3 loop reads CASSYNTVSNQPQHF. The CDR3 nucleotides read TGTGCCAGCAGTTATAACACAGTTAGCAATCAGCCCCAGCATTTT.